This T cell receptor (beta chain) was sequenced in a study of a mutant IDH1 vaccine in newly diagnosed glioma. Whole-study results and caveats: Detectable vaccine-induced immune responses arose in over 90% of patients.

The CDR3 extends over 15 amino acids. V was clipped by 0 bases and J by 3 bases, with 11 bases between them. From germline, CDR1 is MNHNS and CDR2 SASEGT. Stated time point: baseline, week 1 (first vaccination visit). Described treatment: pre-vaccination baseline after standard-of-care therapy. The donors had new WHO grade 3 or 4 astrocytomas; these were IDH1-mutant and ATRX-lost. Profiling relied on immunoSEQ multiplex PCR, and the TCRdb table lists in-frame clones only, not all of them. The data show about 59,000 clones, 75% to 95% seen once. This clone has only a few counts. Its antigen is unidentified.

The sample consisted of PBMCs, taken from a glioma patient treated with radiotherapy, temozolomide or both. The chain couples TRBV6-1 to TRBJ1-1; weak D call: TRBD1 (5 bases). The sequence derives from a man between 45 and 60 years old with glioma. This chain's CDR3 is CASSEAQGRDTEAFF. The DNA for the CDR3 is TGTGCCAGCAGTGAAGCCCAGGGTCGGGACACTGAAGCTTTCTTT.